The clone carrying this T cell receptor beta chain was seen more than once but under ten times. The data were obtained in a study of human T cells and chemical hapten exposure. On the study more broadly: While the approximately 25-week study was under way, patients received diphenylcyclopropenone on the scalp every week. Per-sample variation in TCR yield stemmed mainly from small pooled library volume differences.

A single record per CDR3 protein comes from TCRdb applying MiXCR to the RACE reads. The sample has roughly 100,000 distinct CDR3 sequences, about 34% seen once. Regarding time point: patch test 3, about 24 weeks after DPC sensitization. Treatment denoted: therapeutic diphenylcyclopropenone sensitization with weekly scalp DPC. Unseparated into fractions, whole blood served as the source from which total RNA was extracted. The sequences come from whole blood, collected in connection with sensitization to the hapten diphenylcyclopropenone (DPC). The TCR was taken from a man aged 40-49 years with alopecia areata. Some clones in this sample may be carry-over from other donors' samples.

CDR3 sequence: CSARDLQAGRVDTQYF. For the CDR3, the DNA is TGCAGTGCTAGAGATCTCCAAGCGGGAAGGGTAGATACGCAGTATTTT. The chain has TRBV20-1 and TRBJ2-3; 7 bases are shared with TRBD2. The CDR3 contains 16 residues. V shed 0 bases, J shed 5 bases, and the junction held 11 bases outside the gene matches. The germline gives CDR1 DFQATT, CDR2 SNEGSKA (reference sequence).